These 18 T cell receptor beta chains share one sample of origin, sequenced in a study of regulatory T cells. Primers: 52 TRBV forward and 13 TRBJ reverse. Using immunoSEQ multiplex PCR, the repertoire was profiled, and TCRdb retains in-frame clones only, with some absent. The sample lists 15,000 to 20,000 clones, under 95% seen once, with approximately 30% in the top ten. The specimen sequenced was CD8+ T cells sorted from blood. The source of these receptors is a person under 35 with CD3G deficiency.

V is TRBV2 and J is TRBJ2-3, with D perhaps matching TRBD2 (6 bases). This CDR3 has 18 amino acids. The germline gives CDR1 SNHLY, CDR2 FYNNEI. Trimming took off 3 bases at V and 1 base at J, with 20 bases between the two ends. CDR3 nucleotides: TGTGCCAGCAGTGATATATTGGGGCGGGGCGGGGGCACAGATACGCAGTATTTT. Its translation: CASSDILGRGGGTDTQYF.

J is TRBJ2-5 and V is TRBV25-1; maybe TRBD2 (6 bases). Germline lookup yields CDR1 MGHDK and CDR2 SYGVNS. The CDR3 is made up of 13 amino acids. The V and J ends lost 5 bases and 4 bases respectively, with 11 bases between them. The CDR3 bases are TGTGCCAGCAGTCAAGGAGGGCCAGAGACCCAGTACTTC. The encoded protein is CASSQGGPETQYF.

The V gene is TRBV11-2, the J gene TRBJ2-7; D is unresolved. The germline V and J ends were trimmed by 2 bases and 3 bases, with 14 bases remaining between them. Looked up from germline, CDR1 is SGHAT and CDR2 is FQNNGV. The CDR3 is made up of 15 amino acids. The DNA of the CDR3 is TGTGCCAGCAGCTTATCACCAGCCCAAGGCTACGAGCAGTACTTC. Protein: CASSLSPAQGYEQYF. Combining the CDR3 with reference TRBV11-2 and TRBJ2-7 gives the whole variable domain EAGVAQSPRYKIIEKRQSVAFWCNPISGHATLYWYQQILGQGPKLLIQFQNNGVVDDSQLPKDRFSAERLKGVDSTLKIQPAKLEDSAVYLCASSLSPAQGYEQYFGPGTRLTVT.

The chain combines TRBV7-9 with TRBJ2-2, with a possible D match to TRBD1 (6 bases). Trimming left V 5 bases short and J 0 bases short, with 10 bases between. The CDR3 spans 15 residues. The V gene's germline CDR1 is SEHNR and CDR2 FQNEAQ (reference sequence). CDR3 sequence reads: CASSAGTTNTGELFF. The CDR3 bases are TGTGCCAGCAGCGCCGGGACAACGAACACCGGGGAGCTGTTTTTT.

There are a few counts of this clone. This chain joins TRBV7-9 and TRBJ2-5; a weak D match, TRBD1 (6 bases). V lost 6 bases and J 4 bases, leaving 15 bases between the germline ends. CDR1 and CDR2 from the germline V gene are SEHNR and FQNEAQ (reference sequence). The CDR3 has 14 residues. CDR3 in amino acids: CASSRGGVRETQYF. Here the CDR3 DNA reads TGTGCCAGCAGTAGAGGGGGAGTCAGAGAGACCCAGTACTTC.

This chain connects TRBV7-9 to TRBJ1-1; D may be TRBD1 (5 bases). Germline-derived CDR1 and CDR2 are SEHNR and FQNEAQ (reference sequence). This CDR3 has 14 residues. Trimming removed 1 base at V and 12 bases at J, with 18 bases between. DNA of the CDR3: TGTGCCAGCAGCTTAGAACCGGACACGCCGGAATCTTTCTTT. This gives the protein CASSLEPDTPESFF.

The chain couples TRBV5-1 to TRBJ2-3, with 8 bases aligning to TRBD2. The CDR3 has 15 amino acids. Germline CDR1 and CDR2: SGHRS and YFSETQ. Losses at the gene ends were 4 bases for V and 0 bases for J; bases not matched to a gene: 4. The CDR3 DNA reads TGCGCCAGCAGCACTAGCGGAATTAGCACAGATACGCAGTATTTT. Translation gives CASSTSGISTDTQYF.

The gene calls are TRBV10-1 and TRBJ2-1, with D hard to call. This CDR3 has 8 residues. The V gene's germline CDR1 is WNHNN and CDR2 SYGVQD (reference sequence). The CDR3 protein is CEFGEQFF. The CDR3 coding sequence is TGCGAGTTCGGCGAGCAGTTCTTC.

V is TRBV25-1 and J is TRBJ2-2; 8 bases are shared with TRBD1. The CDR3 extends over 17 amino acids. Germline loops: CDR1 MGHDK, CDR2 SYGVNS. With 4 bases clipped from V and 0 bases from J, the junction kept 7 bases outside the gene matches. The CDR3 region has the DNA TGTGCCAGCAGTGGCAAGGACAGGGCCCCGAACACCGGGGAGCTGTTTTTT. This translates into CASSGKDRAPNTGELFF.

This sequence joins TRBV6-1 and TRBJ1-1, with a weak D call TRBD1 (5 bases). CDR1 is MNHNS, CDR2 SASEGT, per germline. V was clipped by 6 bases and J by 8 bases, with 13 bases between them. This CDR3 comprises 12 residues. The CDR3 bases are TGTGCCAGCAGGGCCCCCGGGACGGAAGCTTTCTTT. This sequence encodes CASRAPGTEAFF.

The gene calls are TRBV19 and TRBJ2-1, with D possibly being TRBD2 (5 bases). The CDR3 length is 17 residues. V shed 6 bases and J shed 3 bases, with 21 bases lying between them. Germline CDR1 LNHDA, CDR2 SQIVND (reference sequence). CDR3 sequence reads: CASREDETGIGYNEQFF. The CDR3 bases are TGTGCCAGTAGGGAAGACGAGACGGGGATTGGCTACAATGAGCAGTTCTTC. Supplemented by reference TRBV19 and TRBJ2-1, the full variable domain reads DGGITQSPKYLFRKEGQNVTLSCEQNLNHDAMYWYRQDPGQGLRLIYYSQIVNDFQKGDIAEGYSVSREKKESFPLTVTSAQKNPTAFYLCASREDETGIGYNEQFFGPGTRLTVL.

V is TRBV6-5 and J is TRBJ1-4, with 9 bases lining up with TRBD1. CDR1 and CDR2 (germline): MNHEY, SVGAGI. The junction had 1 base not matched to a gene; V was cut back by 8 bases and J by 3 bases. The CDR3 is 13 amino acids. The CDR3 region is CASGTGSNEKLFF. CDR3 sequence (DNA): TGTGCCAGCGGGACAGGGTCTAATGAAAAACTGTTTTTT.

The chain links TRBV6-5 to TRBJ2-7, with 7 positions matching TRBD1. The length of the CDR3 is 12 residues. Unmatched junction bases numbered 6, after V lost 8 bases and J lost 5 bases. Looked up from germline, CDR1 is MNHEY and CDR2 is SVGAGI. The CDR3 nucleotides read TGTGCCAGCTGGACCACAGGGGACGAGCAGTACTTC. Its protein is CASWTTGDEQYF.

V and J are TRBV29-1 and TRBJ2-5, with D perhaps matching TRBD1 (6 bases). The germline CDR1 and CDR2 sequences are SQVTM and ANQGSEA. V lost 4 bases, J lost 5 bases, and 14 bases lay in between. The CDR3 is made up of 13 amino acids. CDR3 sequence (DNA): TGCAGCGTTGGGGGGCTACAATTTGAGACCCAGTACTTC. This sequence encodes CSVGGLQFETQYF. Looking up the rest from reference TRBV29-1 and TRBJ2-5 gives the full variable domain: SAVISQKPSRDICQRGTSLTIQCQVDSQVTMMFWYRQQPGQSLTLIATANQGSEATYESGFVIDKFPISRPNLTFSTLTVSNMSPEDSSIYLCSVGGLQFETQYFGPGTRLLVL.

The V call is TRBV5-6, the J call TRBJ2-4; a weak D match, TRBD2 (5 bases). The germline CDR1 and CDR2 sequences are SGHDT and YYEEEE. This CDR3 has 15 amino acids. V shed 3 bases and J shed 2 bases, with 12 bases lying between them. The CDR3: CASSSDGLSKNIQYF. Written as DNA, the CDR3 is TGTGCCAGCAGCTCGGACGGACTGTCCAAAAACATTCAGTACTTC.

The chain links TRBV28 to TRBJ1-3, with no clear D. V lost 6 bases and J lost 2, with 8 bases in between. The CDR3 is 13 amino acids. In germline, CDR1 is MDHEN, CDR2 SYDVKM. The CDR3 spells CASRPSPGNTIYF. The CDR3 DNA sequence: TGTGCCAGCAGGCCTTCCCCTGGAAACACCATATATTTT.

V gene TRBV7-6 combines with J gene TRBJ2-3, with 7 positions matching TRBD2. The germline V gene has CDR1 SGHVS and CDR2 FNYEAQ. The CDR3 is 16 amino acids. V shed 0 bases, J shed 3 bases, and the junction held 6 bases outside the gene matches. For the CDR3, the DNA is TGTGCCAGCAGCTTAGCGCGGGCTAGCGGAACAGATACGCAGTATTTT. Encoded protein: CASSLARASGTDTQYF.

This clone has only a few counts. Other DNA sequences in the sample encode the same CDR3. The chain couples TRBV7-8 to TRBJ2-7, with D maybe TRBD2 (7 bases). The germline V and J ends were trimmed by 5 bases and 2 bases, with 13 bases remaining between them. Per the germline V gene, CDR1 is SGHVS and CDR2 is FQNEAQ. The CDR3 is 14 residues long. CDR3 sequence reads: CASSPPGGTYEQYF. The CDR3 nucleotides are TGTGCCAGCAGCCCCCCGGGGGGCACCTACGAGCAGTACTTC.